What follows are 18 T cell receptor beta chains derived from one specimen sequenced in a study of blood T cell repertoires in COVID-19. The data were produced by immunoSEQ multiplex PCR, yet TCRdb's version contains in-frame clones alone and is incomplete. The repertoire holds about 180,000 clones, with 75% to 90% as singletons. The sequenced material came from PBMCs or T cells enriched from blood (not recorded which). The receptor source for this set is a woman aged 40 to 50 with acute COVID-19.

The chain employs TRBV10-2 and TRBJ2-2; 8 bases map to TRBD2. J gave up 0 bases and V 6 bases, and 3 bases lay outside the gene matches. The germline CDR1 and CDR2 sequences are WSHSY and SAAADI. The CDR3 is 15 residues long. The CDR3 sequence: CASSGGVPNTGELFF. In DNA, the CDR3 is TGCGCCAGCAGCGGGGGGGTACCGAACACCGGGGAGCTGTTTTTT.

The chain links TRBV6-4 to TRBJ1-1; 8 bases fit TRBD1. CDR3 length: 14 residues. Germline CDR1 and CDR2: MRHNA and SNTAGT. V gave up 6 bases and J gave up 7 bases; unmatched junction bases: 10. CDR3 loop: CASSPTGVKDEAFF. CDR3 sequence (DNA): TGTGCCAGCAGCCCGACAGGGGTTAAGGATGAAGCTTTCTTT.

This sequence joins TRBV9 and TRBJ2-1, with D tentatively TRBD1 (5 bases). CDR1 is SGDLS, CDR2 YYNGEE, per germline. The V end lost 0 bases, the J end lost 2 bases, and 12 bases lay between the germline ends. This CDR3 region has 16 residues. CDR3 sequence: CASSVGQGRTYNEQFF. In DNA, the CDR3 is TGTGCCAGCAGCGTAGGCCAGGGAAGAACCTACAATGAGCAGTTCTTC.

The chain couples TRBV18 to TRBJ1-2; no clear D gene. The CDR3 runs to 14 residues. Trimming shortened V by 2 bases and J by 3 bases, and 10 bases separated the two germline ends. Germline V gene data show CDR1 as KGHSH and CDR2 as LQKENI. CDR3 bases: TGTGCCAGCTCACCATTTGCCCAGGACTATGGCTACACCTTC. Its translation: CASSPFAQDYGYTF.

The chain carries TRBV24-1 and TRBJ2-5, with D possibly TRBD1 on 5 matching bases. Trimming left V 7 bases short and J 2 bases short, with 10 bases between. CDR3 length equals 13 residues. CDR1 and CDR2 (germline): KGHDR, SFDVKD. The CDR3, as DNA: TGTGCCACCAGCGACAGTTATCAAGAGACCCAGTACTTC. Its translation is CATSDSYQETQYF.

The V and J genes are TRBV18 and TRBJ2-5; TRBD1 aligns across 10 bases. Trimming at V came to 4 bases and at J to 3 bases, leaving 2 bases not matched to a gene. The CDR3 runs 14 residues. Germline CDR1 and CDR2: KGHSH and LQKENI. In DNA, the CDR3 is TGTGCCAGCTCACACGGACAGGGGGAAGAGACCCAGTACTTC. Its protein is CASSHGQGEETQYF.

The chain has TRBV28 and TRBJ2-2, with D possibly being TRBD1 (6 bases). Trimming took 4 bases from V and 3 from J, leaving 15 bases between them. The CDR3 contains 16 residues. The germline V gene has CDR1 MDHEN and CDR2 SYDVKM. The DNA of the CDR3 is TGTGCCAGCAGTTATCAGGGGCGAGGGCACACCGGGGAGCTGTTTTTT. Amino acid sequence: CASSYQGRGHTGELFF.

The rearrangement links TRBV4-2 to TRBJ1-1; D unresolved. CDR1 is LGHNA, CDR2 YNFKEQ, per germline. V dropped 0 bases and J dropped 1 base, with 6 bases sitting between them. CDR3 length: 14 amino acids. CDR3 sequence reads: CASSQDYRNTEAFF. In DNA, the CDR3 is TGTGCCAGCAGCCAAGATTATAGGAACACTGAAGCTTTCTTT.

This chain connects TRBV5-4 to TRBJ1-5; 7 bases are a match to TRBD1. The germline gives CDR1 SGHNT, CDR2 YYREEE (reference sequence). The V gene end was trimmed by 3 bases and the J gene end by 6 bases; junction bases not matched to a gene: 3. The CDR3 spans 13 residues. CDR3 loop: CASSSDRAQPQHF. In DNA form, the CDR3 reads TGTGCCAGCAGCTCCGACAGGGCTCAGCCCCAGCATTTT.

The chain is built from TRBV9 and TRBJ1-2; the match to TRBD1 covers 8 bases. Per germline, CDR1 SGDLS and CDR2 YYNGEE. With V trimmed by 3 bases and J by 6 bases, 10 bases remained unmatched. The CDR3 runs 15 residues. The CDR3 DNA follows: TGTGCCAGCAGCGCCCCCGGACAGGGTAGGGATGGCTACACCTTC. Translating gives CASSAPGQGRDGYTF.

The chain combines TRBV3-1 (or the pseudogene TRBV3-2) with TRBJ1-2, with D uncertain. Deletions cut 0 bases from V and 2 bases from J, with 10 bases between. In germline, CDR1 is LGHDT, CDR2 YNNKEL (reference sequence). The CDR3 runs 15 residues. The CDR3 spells CASSQDTGENYGYTF. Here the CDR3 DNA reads TGTGCCAGCAGCCAAGACACCGGGGAAAACTATGGCTACACCTTC.

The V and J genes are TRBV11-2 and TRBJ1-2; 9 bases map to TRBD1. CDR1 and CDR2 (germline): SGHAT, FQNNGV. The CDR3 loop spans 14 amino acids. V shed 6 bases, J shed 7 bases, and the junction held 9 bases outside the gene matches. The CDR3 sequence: CASRAAGTGSGYTF. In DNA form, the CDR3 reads TGTGCCAGCAGGGCCGCGGGGACAGGGTCTGGCTACACCTTC.

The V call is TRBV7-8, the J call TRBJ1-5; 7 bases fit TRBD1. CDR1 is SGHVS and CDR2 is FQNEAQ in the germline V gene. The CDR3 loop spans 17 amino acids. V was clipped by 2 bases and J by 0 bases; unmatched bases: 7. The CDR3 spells CASSLSGGSSSNQPQHF. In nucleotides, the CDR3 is TGTGCCAGCAGCTTATCAGGGGGTTCTAGTAGCAATCAGCCCCAGCATTTT.

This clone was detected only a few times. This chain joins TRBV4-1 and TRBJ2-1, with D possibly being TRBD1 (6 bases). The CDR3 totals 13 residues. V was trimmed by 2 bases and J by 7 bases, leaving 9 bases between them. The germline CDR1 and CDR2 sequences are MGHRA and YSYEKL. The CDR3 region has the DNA TGCGCCAGCAGCCAATTAGGGGGTAATGAGCAGTTCTTC. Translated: CASSQLGGNEQFF.

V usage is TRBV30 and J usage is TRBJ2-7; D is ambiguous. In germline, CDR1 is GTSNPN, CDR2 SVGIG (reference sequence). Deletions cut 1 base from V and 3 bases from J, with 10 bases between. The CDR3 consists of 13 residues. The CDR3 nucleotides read TGTGCCTGGAGTGACGACACCTACTACGAGCAGTACTTC. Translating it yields CAWSDDTYYEQYF.

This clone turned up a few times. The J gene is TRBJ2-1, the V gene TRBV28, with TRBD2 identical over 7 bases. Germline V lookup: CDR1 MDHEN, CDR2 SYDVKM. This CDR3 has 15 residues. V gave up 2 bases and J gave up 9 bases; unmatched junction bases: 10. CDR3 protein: CASSLRMGGSGEQFF. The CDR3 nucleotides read TGTGCCAGCAGTTTACGGATGGGGGGGAGTGGTGAGCAGTTCTTC.

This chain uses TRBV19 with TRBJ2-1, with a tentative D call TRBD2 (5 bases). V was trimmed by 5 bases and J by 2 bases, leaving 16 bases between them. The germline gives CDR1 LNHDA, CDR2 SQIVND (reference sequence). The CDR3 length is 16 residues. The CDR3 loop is CASSYAAAEPYNEQFF. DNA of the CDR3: TGTGCCAGTAGTTATGCGGCAGCGGAACCCTACAATGAGCAGTTCTTC.

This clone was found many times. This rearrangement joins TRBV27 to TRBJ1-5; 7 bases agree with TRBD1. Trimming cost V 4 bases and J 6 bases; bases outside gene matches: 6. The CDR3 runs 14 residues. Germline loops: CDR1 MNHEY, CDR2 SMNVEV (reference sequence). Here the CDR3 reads CASSSTGLAQPQHF. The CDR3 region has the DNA TGTGCCAGCAGTTCGACAGGGCTTGCTCAGCCCCAGCATTTT.